This T cell receptor beta chain was identified in a study of blood T cell repertoires in COVID-19. Authors' analysis steps: The authors estimated nucleated cell counts from reference gene primer amplification. TCRdb keeps only in-frame clones here, not all; method: immunoSEQ multiplex PCR. The V and J calls and clone size are taken from that table; D and trimming were inferred from the DNA. The sample has approximately 220,000 clones, more than 75% seen once. This CDR3 comprises 14 residues. The germline V and J ends were trimmed by 4 bases and 1 base, with 10 bases remaining between them. Per germline, CDR1 LNHDA and CDR2 SQIVND (reference sequence).

Sample: peripheral blood. The V call is TRBV19, the J call TRBJ1-1; TRBD1 might be the D (6 bases). The receptor comes from a man over 45 who had recovered from COVID-19. The CDR3 nucleotides read TGTGCCAGTAGTAACTACAGGGCGAACACTGAAGCTTTCTTT. Encoded protein: CASSNYRANTEAFF.